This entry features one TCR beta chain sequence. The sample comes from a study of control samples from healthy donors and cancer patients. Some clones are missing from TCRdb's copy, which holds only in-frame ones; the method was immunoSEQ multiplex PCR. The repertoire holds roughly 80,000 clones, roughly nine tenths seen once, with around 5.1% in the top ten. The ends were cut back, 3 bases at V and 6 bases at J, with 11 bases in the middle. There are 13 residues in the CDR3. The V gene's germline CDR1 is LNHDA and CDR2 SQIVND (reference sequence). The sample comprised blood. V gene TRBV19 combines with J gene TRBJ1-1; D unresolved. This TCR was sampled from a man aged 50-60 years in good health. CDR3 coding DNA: TGTGCCAGTAGTATGGCCGCAACTCCTGAAGCTTTCTTT. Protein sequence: CASSMAATPEAFF.